The clone carrying this T cell receptor (beta chain) has a count of ten or more. What it recognizes is unknown. Using unique molecular identifiers, the investigators prepared the TCRbeta library. MiXCR, run by TCRdb on the PCR reads, gives a single entry per CDR3 protein. Here the sample spans about 300,000 distinct CDR3 sequences, about 9.5% being singletons. Trimming cost V 3 bases and J 5 bases, with 7 bases left between them. This CDR3 comprises 13 residues. CDR1 is SGHTA, CDR2 FQGNSA, per germline. The data were obtained in a study of T-cell reconstitution after alpha-beta-depleted transplantation in children. Notes on the study in general: T-cell counts and diversity were attributed mostly to newly produced T cells one year after transplant. The study reportedly traced alpha-beta T cells about two months after transplant to several hundred expanded graft clones. At day 60, the high TCRbeta diversity found in some patients originated from recipient T cells and thymic progenitors that had survived.

This clonotype was sampled from a boy younger than two with acute myeloid leukemia, due to receive a stem cell transplant. The J gene is TRBJ2-2, the V gene TRBV7-2; no reliable D call. The material was PBMCs, obtained before TCRalphabeta/CD19-depleted stem cell transplant. The CDR3 loop reads CASSFKGTGELFF. DNA for the CDR3: TGTGCCAGCAGCTTTAAAGGAACCGGGGAGCTGTTTTTT.